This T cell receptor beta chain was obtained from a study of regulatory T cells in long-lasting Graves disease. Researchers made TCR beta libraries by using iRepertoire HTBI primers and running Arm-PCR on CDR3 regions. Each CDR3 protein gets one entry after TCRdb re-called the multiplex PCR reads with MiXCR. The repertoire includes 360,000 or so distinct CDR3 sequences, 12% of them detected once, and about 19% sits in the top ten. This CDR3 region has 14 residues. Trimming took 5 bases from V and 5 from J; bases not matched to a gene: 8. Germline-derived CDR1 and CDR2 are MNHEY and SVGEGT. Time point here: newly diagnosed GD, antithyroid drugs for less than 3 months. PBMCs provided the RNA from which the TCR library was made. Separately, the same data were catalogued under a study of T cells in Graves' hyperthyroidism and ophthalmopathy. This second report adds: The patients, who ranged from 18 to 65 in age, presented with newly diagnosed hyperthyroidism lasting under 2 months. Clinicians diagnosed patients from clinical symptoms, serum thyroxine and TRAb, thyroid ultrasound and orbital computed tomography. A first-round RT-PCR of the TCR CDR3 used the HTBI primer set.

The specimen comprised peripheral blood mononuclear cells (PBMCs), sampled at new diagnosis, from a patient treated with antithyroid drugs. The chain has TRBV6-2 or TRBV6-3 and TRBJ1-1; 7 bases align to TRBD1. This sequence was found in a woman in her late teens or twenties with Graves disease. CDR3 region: CASSEVRGRTEAFF. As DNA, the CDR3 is TGTGCCAGCAGTGAAGTCAGGGGGAGGACTGAAGCTTTCTTT.